This T cell receptor beta chain is from a study of blood T cell repertoires in COVID-19. As for the study in general: Recovery meant two consecutive negative NP/OP PCR tests, professional clearance, or resolved symptoms. Material from acute and convalescent COVID-19 was sourced from the United States, Italy and Spain.

As processed by the authors: Estimation of nucleated cell counts relied on the amplification of reference gene primers. Profiled with immunoSEQ multiplex PCR; TCRdb holds only in-frame clones, not every one. The DNA gave D and trimming, while V, J and clone size come from that table. The data contain approximately 240,000 clones, around 85% of them singletons. Trimming took 3 bases from V and 4 from J; bases not matched to a gene: 4. The germline gives CDR1 LNHDA, CDR2 SQIVND (reference sequence). The CDR3 contains 14 residues. Individuals aged about 18 to 90 years were recruited from roughly 22 US areas.

V is TRBV19 and J is TRBJ1-1, with 8 nucleotides matching TRBD1. The sequencing input was PBMCs or T cells enriched from blood (not recorded which). The clonotype was recovered from a woman aged 50 to 60 in a cohort exposed to, infected with or recovered from COVID-19 (not recorded which). The CDR3 bases are TGTGCCAGTAGTATTGGGGACAGGCTCACTGAAGCTTTCTTT. It translates to CASSIGDRLTEAFF.